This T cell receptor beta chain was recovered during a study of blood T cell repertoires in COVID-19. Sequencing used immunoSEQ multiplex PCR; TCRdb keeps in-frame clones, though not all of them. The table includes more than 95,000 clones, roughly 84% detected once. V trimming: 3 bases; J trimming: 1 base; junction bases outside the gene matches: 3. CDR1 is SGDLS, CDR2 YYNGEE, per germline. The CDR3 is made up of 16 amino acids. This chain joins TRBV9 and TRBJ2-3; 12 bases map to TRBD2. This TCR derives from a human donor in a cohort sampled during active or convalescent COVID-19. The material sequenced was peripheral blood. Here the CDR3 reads CASSALAGGGTDTQYF. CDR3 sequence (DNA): TGTGCCAGCAGCGCGCTAGCGGGGGGGGGCACAGATACGCAGTATTTT.